This TCR beta chain originates from a study of control samples from healthy donors and cancer patients. CDR3 length: 15 residues. Deletions cut 1 base from V and 7 bases from J, with 14 bases between. Germline-derived CDR1 and CDR2 are SEHNR and FQNEAQ (reference sequence). Using immunoSEQ multiplex PCR, the repertoire was profiled, and TCRdb retains in-frame clones only, with some absent. The sample has tens of thousands of clones; about 89% are singletons. This chain links TRBV7-9 with TRBJ2-1; D is perhaps TRBD2 (6 bases). The source is a woman aged 55 to 70 in good health. Sequenced: blood. CDR3 bases: TGTGCCAGCAGCTTAGGAGCGGGCCATCAAAATGAGCAGTTCTTC. Its translation: CASSLGAGHQNEQFF.